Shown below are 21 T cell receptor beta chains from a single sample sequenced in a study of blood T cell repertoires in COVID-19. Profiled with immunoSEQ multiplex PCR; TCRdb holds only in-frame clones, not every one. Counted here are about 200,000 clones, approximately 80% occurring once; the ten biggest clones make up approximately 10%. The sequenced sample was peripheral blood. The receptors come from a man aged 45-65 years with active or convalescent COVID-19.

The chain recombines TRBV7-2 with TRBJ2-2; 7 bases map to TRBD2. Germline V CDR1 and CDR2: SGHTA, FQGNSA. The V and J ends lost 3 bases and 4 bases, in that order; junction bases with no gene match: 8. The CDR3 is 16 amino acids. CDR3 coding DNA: TGTGCCAGCAGCTTTCACGGGGGGTCCCTCACCGGGGAGCTGTTTTTT. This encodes CASSFHGGSLTGELFF. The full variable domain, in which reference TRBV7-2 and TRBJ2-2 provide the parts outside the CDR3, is GAGVSQSPSNKVTEKGKDVELRCDPISGHTALYWYRQSLGQGLEFLIYFQGNSAPDKSGLPSDRFSAERTGGSVSTLTIQRTQQEDSAVYLCASSFHGGSLTGELFFGEGSRLTVL.

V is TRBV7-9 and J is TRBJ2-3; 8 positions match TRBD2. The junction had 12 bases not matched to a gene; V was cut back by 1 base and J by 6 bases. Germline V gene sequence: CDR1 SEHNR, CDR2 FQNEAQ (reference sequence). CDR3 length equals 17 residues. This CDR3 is CASSLGTGTSKADTQYF. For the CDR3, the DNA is TGTGCCAGCAGCTTAGGTACCGGGACTAGTAAGGCGGATACGCAGTATTTT.

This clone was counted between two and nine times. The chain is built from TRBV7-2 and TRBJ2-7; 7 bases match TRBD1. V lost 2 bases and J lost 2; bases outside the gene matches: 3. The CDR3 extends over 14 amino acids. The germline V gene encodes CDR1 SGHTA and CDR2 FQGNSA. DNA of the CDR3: TGTGCCAGCAGCTTACCCACAGGGGCCTACGAGCAGTACGTC. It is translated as CASSLPTGAYEQYV.

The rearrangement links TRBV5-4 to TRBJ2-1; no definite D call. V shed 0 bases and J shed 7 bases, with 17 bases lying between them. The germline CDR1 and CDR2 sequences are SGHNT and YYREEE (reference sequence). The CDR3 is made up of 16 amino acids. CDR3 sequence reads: CASSLGPPWAWNEQFF. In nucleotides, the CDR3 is TGTGCCAGCAGCTTGGGCCCACCCTGGGCCTGGAATGAGCAGTTCTTC.

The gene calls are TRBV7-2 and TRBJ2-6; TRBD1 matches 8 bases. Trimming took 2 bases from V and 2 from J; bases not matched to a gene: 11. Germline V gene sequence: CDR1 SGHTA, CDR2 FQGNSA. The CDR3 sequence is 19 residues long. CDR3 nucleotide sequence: TGTGCCAGCAGCTTACCCCTGGGACAGGAGTCTGCTGGGGCCAACGTCCTGACTTTC. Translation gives CASSLPLGQESAGANVLTF.

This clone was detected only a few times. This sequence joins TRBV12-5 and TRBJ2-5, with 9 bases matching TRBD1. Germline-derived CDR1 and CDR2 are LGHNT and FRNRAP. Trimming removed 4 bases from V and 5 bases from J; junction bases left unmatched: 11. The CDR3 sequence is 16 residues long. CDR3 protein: CASGSYGGTGRETQYF. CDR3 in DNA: TGTGCTAGTGGTTCCTACGGTGGGACAGGGCGCGAGACCCAGTACTTC.

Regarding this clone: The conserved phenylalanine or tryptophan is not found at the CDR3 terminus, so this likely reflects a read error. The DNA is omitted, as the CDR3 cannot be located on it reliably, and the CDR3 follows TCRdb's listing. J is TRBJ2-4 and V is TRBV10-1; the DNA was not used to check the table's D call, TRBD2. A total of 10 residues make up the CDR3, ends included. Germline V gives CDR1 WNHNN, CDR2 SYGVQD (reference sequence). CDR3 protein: CANPMGLVLL.

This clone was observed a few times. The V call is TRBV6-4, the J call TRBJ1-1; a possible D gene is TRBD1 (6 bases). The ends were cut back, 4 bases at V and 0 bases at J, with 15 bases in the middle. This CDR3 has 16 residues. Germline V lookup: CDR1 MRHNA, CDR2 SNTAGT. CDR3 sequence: CASSAFYGQLNTEAFF. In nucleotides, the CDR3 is TGTGCCAGCAGTGCCTTCTACGGACAGCTGAACACTGAAGCTTTCTTT.

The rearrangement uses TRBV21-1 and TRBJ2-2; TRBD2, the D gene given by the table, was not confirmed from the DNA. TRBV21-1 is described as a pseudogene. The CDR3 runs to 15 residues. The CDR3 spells CASSKVAANTGELFF. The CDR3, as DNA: TGTGCCAGCAGCAAAGTGGCGGCGAACACCGGGGAGCTGTTTTTT.

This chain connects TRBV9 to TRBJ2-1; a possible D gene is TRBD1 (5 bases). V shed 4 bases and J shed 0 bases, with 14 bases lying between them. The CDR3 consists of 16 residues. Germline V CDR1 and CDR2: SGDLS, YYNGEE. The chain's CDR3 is CASSPSDSLSYNEQFF. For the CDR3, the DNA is TGTGCCAGCAGCCCAAGCGACAGCCTCTCCTACAATGAGCAGTTCTTC.

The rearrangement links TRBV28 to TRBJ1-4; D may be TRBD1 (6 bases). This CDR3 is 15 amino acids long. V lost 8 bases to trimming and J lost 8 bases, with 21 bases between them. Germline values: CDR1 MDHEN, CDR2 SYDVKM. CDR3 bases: TGTGCCAGCTCACTTCCCTTACAGGGATTCGAAAAACTGTTTTTT. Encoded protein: CASSLPLQGFEKLFF. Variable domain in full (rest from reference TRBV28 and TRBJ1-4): DVKVTQSSRYLVKRTGEKVFLECVQDMDHENMFWYRQDPGLGLRLIYFSYDVKMKEKGDIPEGYSVSREKKERFSLILESASTNQTSMYLCASSLPLQGFEKLFFGSGTQLSVL.

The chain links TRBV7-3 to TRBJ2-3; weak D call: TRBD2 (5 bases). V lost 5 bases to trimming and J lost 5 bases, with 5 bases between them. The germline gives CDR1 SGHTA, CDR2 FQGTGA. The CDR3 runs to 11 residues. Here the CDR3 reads CASSRGDTQYF. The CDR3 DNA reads TGTGCCAGCAGCCGGGGAGATACGCAGTATTTT.

CDR3 DNA: TGTGCCAGCAGTGACCTCGGACAGGCCAAAAACATTCAGTACTTC. Its protein is CASSDLGQAKNIQYF. The chain is built from TRBV28 and TRBJ2-4, with D possibly TRBD1 on 6 matching bases. The CDR3 is made up of 15 amino acids. V gave up 5 bases and J gave up 1 base, with 12 bases separating them. CDR1 MDHEN and CDR2 SYDVKM come from the germline V gene.

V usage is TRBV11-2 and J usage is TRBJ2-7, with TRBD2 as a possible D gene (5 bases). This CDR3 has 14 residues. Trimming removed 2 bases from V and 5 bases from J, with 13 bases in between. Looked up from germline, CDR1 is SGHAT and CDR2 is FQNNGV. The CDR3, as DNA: TGTGCCAGCAGCTTAAATCCGTACGGGGACGAGCAGTACTTC. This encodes CASSLNPYGDEQYF.

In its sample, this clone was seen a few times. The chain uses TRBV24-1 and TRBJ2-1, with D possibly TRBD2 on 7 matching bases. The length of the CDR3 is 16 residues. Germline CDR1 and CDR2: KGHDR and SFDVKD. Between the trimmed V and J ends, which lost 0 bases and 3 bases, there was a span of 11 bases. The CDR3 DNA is TGTGCCACCAGTGATTTGGGGGGGGCAAACTACAATGAGCAGTTCTTC. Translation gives CATSDLGGANYNEQFF.

The CDR3 reads CAISGQGNTYEQYF. The CDR3 DNA reads as TGTGCCATCAGTGGACAGGGGAACACCTACGAGCAGTACTTC. The J gene is TRBJ2-7, the V gene TRBV10-3, with TRBD1 matching over 8 bases. Losses at the gene ends were 4 bases for V and 2 bases for J; bases not matched to a gene: 4. CDR1 and CDR2 (germline): ENHRY, SYGVKD. The CDR3 spans 14 residues.

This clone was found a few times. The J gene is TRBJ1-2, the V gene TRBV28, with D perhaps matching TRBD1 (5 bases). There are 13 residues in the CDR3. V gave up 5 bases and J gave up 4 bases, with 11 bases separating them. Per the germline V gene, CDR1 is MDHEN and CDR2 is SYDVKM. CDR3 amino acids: CASSTTVTYGYTF. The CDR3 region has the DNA TGTGCCAGCAGTACGACAGTTACCTATGGCTACACCTTC.

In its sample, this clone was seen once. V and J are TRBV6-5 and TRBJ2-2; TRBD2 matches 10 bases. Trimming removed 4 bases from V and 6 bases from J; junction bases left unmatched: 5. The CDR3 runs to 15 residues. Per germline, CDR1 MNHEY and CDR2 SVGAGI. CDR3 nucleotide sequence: TGTGCCAGCAGTTCTAGCGGGAGCGGCGCCGGGGAGCTGTTTTTT. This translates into CASSSSGSGAGELFF.

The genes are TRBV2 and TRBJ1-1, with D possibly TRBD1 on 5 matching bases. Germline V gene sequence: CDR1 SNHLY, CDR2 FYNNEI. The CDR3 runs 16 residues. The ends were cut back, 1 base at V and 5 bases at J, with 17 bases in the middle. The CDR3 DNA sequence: TGTGCCAGCAGTGAAGAAGGCTTTCGCGGGGCAACTGAAGCTTTCTTT. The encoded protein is CASSEEGFRGATEAFF. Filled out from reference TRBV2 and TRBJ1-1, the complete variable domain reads EPEVTQTPSHQVTQMGQEVILRCVPISNHLYFYWYRQILGQKVEFLVSFYNNEISEKSEIFDDQFSVERPDGSNFTLKIRSTKLEDSAMYFCASSEEGFRGATEAFFGQGTRLTVV.

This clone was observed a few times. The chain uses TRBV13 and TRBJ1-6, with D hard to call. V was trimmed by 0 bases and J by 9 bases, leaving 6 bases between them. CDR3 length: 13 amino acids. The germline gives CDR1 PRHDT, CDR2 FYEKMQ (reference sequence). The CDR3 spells CASSLGTGSPLHF. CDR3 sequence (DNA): TGTGCCAGCAGCTTAGGGACGGGTTCACCCCTCCACTTT.

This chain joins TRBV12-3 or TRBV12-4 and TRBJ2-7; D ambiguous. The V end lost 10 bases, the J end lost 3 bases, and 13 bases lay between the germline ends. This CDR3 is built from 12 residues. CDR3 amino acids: CATSRMGYEQYF. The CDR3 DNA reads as TGTGCCACCTCTAGGATGGGCTACGAGCAGTACTTC.